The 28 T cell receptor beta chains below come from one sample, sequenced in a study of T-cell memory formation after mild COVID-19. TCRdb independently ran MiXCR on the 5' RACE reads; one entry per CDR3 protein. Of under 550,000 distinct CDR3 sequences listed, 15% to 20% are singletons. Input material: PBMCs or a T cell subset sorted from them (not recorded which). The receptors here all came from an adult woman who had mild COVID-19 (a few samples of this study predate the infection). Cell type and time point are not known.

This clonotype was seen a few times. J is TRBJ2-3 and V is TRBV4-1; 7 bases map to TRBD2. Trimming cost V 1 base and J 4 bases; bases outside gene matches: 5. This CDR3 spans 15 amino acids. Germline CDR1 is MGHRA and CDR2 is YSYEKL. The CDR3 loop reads CASSQVAGVPDTQYF. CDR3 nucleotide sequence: TGCGCCAGCAGCCAAGTTGCGGGAGTCCCAGATACGCAGTATTTT.

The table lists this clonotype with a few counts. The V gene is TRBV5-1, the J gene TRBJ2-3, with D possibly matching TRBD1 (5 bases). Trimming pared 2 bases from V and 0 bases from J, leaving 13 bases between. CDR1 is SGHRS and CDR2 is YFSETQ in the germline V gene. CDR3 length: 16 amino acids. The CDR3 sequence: CASSFQGKTSTDTQYF. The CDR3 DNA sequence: TGCGCCAGCAGCTTCCAGGGCAAAACTAGCACAGATACGCAGTATTTT.

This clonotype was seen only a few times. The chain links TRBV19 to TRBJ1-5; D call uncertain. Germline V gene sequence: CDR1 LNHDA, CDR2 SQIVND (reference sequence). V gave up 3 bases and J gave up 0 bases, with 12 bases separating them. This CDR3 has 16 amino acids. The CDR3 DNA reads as TGTGCCAGTAGTATGCAACGGACCCATAGCAATCAGCCCCAGCATTTT. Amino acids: CASSMQRTHSNQPQHF. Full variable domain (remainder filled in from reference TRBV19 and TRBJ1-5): DGGITQSPKYLFRKEGQNVTLSCEQNLNHDAMYWYRQDPGQGLRLIYYSQIVNDFQKGDIAEGYSVSREKKESFPLTVTSAQKNPTAFYLCASSMQRTHSNQPQHFGDGTRLSIL.

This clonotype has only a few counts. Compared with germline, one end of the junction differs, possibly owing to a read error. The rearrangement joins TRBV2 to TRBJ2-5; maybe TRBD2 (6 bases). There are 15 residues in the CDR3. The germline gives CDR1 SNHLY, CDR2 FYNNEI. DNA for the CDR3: TGTGCCAGCACCCCCCGGGACTGGGGGAAAGAGGCCCAGTACTTC. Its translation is CASTPRDWGKEAQYF.

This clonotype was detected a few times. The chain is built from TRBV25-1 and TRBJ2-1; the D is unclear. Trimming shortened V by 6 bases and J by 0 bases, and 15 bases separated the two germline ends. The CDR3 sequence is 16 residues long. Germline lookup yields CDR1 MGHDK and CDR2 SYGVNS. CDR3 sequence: CASSGTEVSSYNEQFF. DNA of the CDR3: TGTGCCAGCAGCGGAACAGAGGTTAGCTCCTACAATGAGCAGTTCTTC.

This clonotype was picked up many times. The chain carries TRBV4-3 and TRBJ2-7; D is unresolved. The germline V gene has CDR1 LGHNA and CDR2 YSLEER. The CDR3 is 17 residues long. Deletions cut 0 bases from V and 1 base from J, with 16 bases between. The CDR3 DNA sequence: TGCGCCAGCAGCCAAGAGGTCGTGGGTTTAGAATCCTACGAGCAGTACTTC. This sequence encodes CASSQEVVGLESYEQYF.

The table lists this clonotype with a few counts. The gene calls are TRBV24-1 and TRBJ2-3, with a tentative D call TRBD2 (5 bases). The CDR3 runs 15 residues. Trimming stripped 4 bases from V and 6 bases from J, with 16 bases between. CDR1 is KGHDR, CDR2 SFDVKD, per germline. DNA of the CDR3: TGTGCCACCAGTGACCCCCTTGAGACGGGGGATACGCAGTATTTT. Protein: CATSDPLETGDTQYF.

Written as DNA, the CDR3 is TGTGCCACCAGCAGAGATCCCGTCTCGAACCCAGATACGCAGTATTTT. The encoded protein is CATSRDPVSNPDTQYF. The rearrangement links TRBV15 to TRBJ2-3; D unclear. The CDR3 is 16 amino acids. Per germline, CDR1 LNHNV and CDR2 YYDKDF (reference sequence). V lost 0 bases, J lost 4 bases, and 14 bases lay in between.

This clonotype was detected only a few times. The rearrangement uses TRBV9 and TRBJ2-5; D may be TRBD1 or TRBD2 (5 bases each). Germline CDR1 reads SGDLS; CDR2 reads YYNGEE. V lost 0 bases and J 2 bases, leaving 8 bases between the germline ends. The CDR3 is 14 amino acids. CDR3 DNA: TGTGCCAGCAGCGTAGGAGGGACGCAAGAGACCCAGTACTTC. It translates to CASSVGGTQETQYF. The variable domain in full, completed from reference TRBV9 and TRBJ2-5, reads DSGVTQTPKHLITATGQRVTLRCSPRSGDLSVYWYQQSLDQGLQFLIQYYNGEERAKGNILERFSAQQFPDLHSELNLSSLELGDSALYFCASSVGGTQETQYFGPGTRLLVL.

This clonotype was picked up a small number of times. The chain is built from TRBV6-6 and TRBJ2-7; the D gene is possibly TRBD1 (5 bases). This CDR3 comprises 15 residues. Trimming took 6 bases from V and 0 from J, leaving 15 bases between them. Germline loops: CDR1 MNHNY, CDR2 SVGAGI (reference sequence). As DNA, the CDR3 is TGTGCCAGCAGACCCCAGGGCCCATCCTCCTACGAGCAGTACTTC. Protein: CASRPQGPSSYEQYF.

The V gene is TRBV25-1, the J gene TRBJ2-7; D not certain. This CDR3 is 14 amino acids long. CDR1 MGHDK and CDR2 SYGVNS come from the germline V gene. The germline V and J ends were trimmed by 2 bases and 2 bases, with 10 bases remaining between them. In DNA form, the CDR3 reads TGTGCCAGCAGTGAACGGGTCCCACCCTACGAGCAGTACTTC. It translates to CASSERVPPYEQYF.

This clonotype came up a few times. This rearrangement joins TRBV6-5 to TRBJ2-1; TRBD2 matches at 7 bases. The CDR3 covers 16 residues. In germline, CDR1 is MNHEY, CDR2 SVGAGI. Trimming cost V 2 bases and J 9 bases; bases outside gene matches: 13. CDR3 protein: CASSYGTSVVLGEQFF. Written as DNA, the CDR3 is TGTGCCAGCAGTTACGGTACTAGCGTGGTCCTAGGTGAGCAGTTCTTC.

In DNA form, the CDR3 reads TGTGCCAGCTCACCGGGACACCCTTTCTATGGCTACACCTTC. Its translation: CASSPGHPFYGYTF. The chain is built from TRBV18 and TRBJ1-2; D perhaps matches TRBD1 (6 bases). The CDR3 is made up of 14 amino acids. V lost 3 bases and J lost 4, with 12 bases in between. Germline V gene data show CDR1 as KGHSH and CDR2 as LQKENI. The full variable domain, completed using reference TRBV18 and TRBJ1-2, is NAGVMQNPRHLVRRRGQEARLRCSPMKGHSHVYWYRQLPEEGLKFMVYLQKENIIDESGMPKERFSAEFPKEGPSILRIQQVVRGDSAAYFCASSPGHPFYGYTFGSGTRLTVV.

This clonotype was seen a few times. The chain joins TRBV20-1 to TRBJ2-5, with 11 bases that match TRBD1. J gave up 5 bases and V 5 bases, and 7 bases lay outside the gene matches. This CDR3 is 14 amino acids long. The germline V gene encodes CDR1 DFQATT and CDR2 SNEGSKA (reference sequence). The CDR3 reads CSARTGGVSETQYF. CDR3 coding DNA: TGCAGTGCTCGGACAGGGGGCGTAAGTGAGACCCAGTACTTC.

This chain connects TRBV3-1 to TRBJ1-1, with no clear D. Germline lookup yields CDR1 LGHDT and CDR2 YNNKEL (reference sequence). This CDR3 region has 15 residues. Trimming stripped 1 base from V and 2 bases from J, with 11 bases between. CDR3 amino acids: CASSQGEVLNTEAFF. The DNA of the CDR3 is TGTGCCAGCAGCCAAGGGGAAGTCCTCAACACTGAAGCTTTCTTT.

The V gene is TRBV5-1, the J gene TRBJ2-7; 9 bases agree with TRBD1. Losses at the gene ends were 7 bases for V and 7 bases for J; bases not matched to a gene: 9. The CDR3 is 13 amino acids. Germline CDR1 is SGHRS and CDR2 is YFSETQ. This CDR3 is CASRRDRDIEQYF. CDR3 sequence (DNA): TGCGCCAGCCGCCGGGACAGGGACATAGAGCAGTACTTC.

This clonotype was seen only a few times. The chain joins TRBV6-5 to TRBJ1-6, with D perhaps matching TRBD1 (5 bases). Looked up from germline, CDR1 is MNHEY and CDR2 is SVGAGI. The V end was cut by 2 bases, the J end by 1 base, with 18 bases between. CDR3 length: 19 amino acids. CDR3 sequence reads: CASSYTWGGWGSYNSPLHF. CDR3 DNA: TGTGCCAGCAGTTACACGTGGGGCGGATGGGGTTCCTATAATTCACCCCTCCACTTT.

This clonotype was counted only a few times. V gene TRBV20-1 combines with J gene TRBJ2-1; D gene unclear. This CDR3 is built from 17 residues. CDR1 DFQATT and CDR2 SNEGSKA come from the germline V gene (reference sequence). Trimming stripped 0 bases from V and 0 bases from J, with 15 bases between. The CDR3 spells CSARDHQERPSYNEQFF. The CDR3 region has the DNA TGCAGTGCTAGAGATCATCAGGAACGCCCCTCCTACAATGAGCAGTTCTTC.

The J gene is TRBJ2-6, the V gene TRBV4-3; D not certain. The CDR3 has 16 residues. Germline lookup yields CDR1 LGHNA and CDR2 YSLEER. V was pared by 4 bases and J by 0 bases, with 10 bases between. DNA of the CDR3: TGCGCCAGCAGCCCGGACCGCTTCTCTGGGGCCAACGTCCTGACTTTC. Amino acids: CASSPDRFSGANVLTF.

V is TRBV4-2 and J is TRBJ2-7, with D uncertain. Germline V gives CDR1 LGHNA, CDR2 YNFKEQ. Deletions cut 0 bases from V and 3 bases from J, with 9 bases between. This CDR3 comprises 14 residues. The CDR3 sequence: CASSQDAVYYEQYF. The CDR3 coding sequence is TGTGCCAGCAGCCAAGATGCGGTTTACTACGAGCAGTACTTC.

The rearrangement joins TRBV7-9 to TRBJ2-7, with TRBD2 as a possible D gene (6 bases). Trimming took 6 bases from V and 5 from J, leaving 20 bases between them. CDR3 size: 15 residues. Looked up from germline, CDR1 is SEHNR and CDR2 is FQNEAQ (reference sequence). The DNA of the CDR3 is TGTGCCAGCAGTTACCCCCGGCGGGGTCTGGACGAGCAGTACTTC. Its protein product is CASSYPRRGLDEQYF.

CDR3 sequence: CASSESSGSNNEQFF. The CDR3 bases are TGTGCCAGCAGTGAAAGTAGCGGGAGCAACAATGAGCAGTTCTTC. This chain connects TRBV2 to TRBJ2-1; 9 bases are a match to TRBD2. This CDR3 is 15 amino acids long. CDR1 SNHLY and CDR2 FYNNEI come from the germline V gene. V gave up 2 bases and J gave up 5 bases; unmatched junction bases: 4.

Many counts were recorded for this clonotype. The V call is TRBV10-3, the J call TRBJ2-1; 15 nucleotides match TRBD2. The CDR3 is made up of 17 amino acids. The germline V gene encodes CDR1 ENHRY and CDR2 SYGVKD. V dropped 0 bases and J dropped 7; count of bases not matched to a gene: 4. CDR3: CAISESLGLAGGNEQFF. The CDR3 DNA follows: TGTGCCATCAGTGAGTCTTTGGGACTAGCGGGAGGAAATGAGCAGTTCTTC.

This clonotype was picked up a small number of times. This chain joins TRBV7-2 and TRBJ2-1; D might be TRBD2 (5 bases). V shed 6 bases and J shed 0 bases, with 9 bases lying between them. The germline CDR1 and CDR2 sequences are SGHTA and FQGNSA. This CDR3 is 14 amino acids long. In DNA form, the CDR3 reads TGTGCCAGCAGGGGAGCAGGCTCCTACAATGAGCAGTTCTTC. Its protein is CASRGAGSYNEQFF.

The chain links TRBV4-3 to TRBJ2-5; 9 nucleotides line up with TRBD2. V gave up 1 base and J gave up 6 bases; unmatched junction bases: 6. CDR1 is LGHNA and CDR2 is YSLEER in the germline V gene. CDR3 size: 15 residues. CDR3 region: CASSQGGSGSQTQYF. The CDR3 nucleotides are TGCGCCAGCAGCCAAGGGGGTAGCGGGAGCCAGACCCAGTACTTC.

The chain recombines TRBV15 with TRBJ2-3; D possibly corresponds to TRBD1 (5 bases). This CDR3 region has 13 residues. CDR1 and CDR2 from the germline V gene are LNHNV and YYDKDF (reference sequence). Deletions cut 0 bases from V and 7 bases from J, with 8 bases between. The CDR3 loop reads CATSRDRVHTQYF. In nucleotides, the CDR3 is TGTGCCACCAGCAGAGACAGGGTGCATACGCAGTATTTT.

CDR3 residues: CASSSIGVPGANVLTF. Here the CDR3 DNA reads TGTGCCAGCAGTTCTATTGGGGTTCCCGGGGCCAACGTCCTGACTTTC. The gene calls are TRBV27 and TRBJ2-6; D unresolved. CDR1 is MNHEY, CDR2 SMNVEV, per germline (reference sequence). The CDR3 loop spans 16 amino acids. V dropped 4 bases and J dropped 4 bases, with 14 bases sitting between them.

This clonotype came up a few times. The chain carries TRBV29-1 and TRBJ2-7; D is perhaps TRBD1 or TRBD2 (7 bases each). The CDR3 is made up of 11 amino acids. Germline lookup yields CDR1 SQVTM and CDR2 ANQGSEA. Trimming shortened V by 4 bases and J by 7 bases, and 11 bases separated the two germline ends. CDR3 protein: CSVGQGGEQYF. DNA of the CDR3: TGCAGCGTTGGACAGGGAGGGGAGCAGTACTTC.